This passage covers 28 T cell receptor beta chains from one sample sequenced in a study of blood T cell repertoires in COVID-19. Here immunoSEQ multiplex PCR was the method, and the copy in TCRdb shows in-frame clones only, minus some. The table records approximately 190,000 clones, about 80% of them present only once. Sequencing was performed on peripheral blood. These receptors originate from a man between 60 and 75 years old with acute or convalescent COVID-19.

The gene calls are TRBV19 and TRBJ1-5; a possible D gene is TRBD1 (5 bases). The CDR3 runs to 18 residues. From germline, CDR1 is LNHDA and CDR2 SQIVND (reference sequence). Trimming took off 3 bases at V and 1 base at J, with 19 bases between the two ends. CDR3 bases: TGTGCCAGTAGTATCGGGGGTGGTATTCTTGGGAGCAATCAGCCCCAGCATTTT. It yields the protein CASSIGGGILGSNQPQHF.

The V call is TRBV3-1 (or the pseudogene TRBV3-2), the J call TRBJ2-1; weak D call: TRBD2 (5 bases). Germline assignment: CDR1 LGHDT and CDR2 YNNKEL (reference sequence). The CDR3 length is 15 residues. Trimming took 1 base from V and 9 from J, leaving 16 bases between them. In DNA form, the CDR3 reads TGTGCCAGCAGCCAAGTCGAACGCGGGCTCGCTGAGCAGTTCTTC. Encoded protein: CASSQVERGLAEQFF.

V is TRBV6-5 and J is TRBJ2-2; D gene unclear. The CDR3 runs to 14 residues. Germline CDR1 and CDR2: MNHEY and SVGAGI. Trimming took 6 bases from V and 2 from J, leaving 10 bases between them. CDR3 DNA: TGTGCCAGCAGGATTAACAGAAACACCGGGGAGCTGTTTTTT. Protein sequence: CASRINRNTGELFF.

The rearrangement uses TRBV7-3 and TRBJ1-1, with TRBD1 identical over 7 bases. The germline V gene has CDR1 SGHTA and CDR2 FQGTGA. V shed 2 bases, J shed 1 base, and the junction held 7 bases outside the gene matches. The CDR3 is made up of 16 amino acids. The CDR3 DNA reads TGTGCCAGCAGCTTACTCGGGACAGATTCGAACACTGAAGCTTTCTTT. This gives the protein CASSLLGTDSNTEAFF. The full variable domain, in which reference TRBV7-3 and TRBJ1-1 provide the parts outside the CDR3, is GAGVSQTPSNKVTEKGKYVELRCDPISGHTALYWYRQSLGQGPEFLIYFQGTGAADDSGLPNDRFFAVRPEGSVSTLKIQRTERGDSAVYLCASSLLGTDSNTEAFFGQGTRLTVV.

This clone has a single count. The V call is TRBV24-1, the J call TRBJ2-2; 10 positions match TRBD1. The CDR3 sequence is 17 residues long. The germline gives CDR1 KGHDR, CDR2 SFDVKD. V lost 0 bases to trimming and J lost 1 base; unmatched junction nucleotides: 1. The CDR3 nucleotides read TGTGCCACCAGTGATTTGAGGGACAGGGGGAACACCGGGGAGCTGTTTTTT. Its translation: CATSDLRDRGNTGELFF.

The V and J genes are TRBV6-2 or TRBV6-3 and TRBJ2-2; 9 nucleotides align to TRBD2. V was pared by 4 bases and J by 4 bases, with 7 bases of the junction left unmatched. The CDR3 sequence is 16 residues long. The germline V gene encodes CDR1 MNHEY and CDR2 SVGEGT. The CDR3 DNA sequence: TGTGCCAGCAGTTTCAGCGGGAGGAGGGGCACCGGGGAGCTGTTTTTT. Protein: CASSFSGRRGTGELFF.

This chain joins TRBV6-5 and TRBJ2-7, with D possibly TRBD2 on 5 matching bases. Trimming stripped 6 bases from V and 2 bases from J, with 11 bases between. There are 13 residues in the CDR3. Germline V gene sequence: CDR1 MNHEY, CDR2 SVGAGI. The CDR3 spells CASRDVSAYEQYF. The CDR3 coding sequence is TGTGCCAGCAGAGACGTTAGCGCCTACGAGCAGTACTTC.

J is TRBJ1-5 and V is TRBV6-2 or TRBV6-3, with 9 bases lining up with TRBD1. CDR1 and CDR2 from the germline V gene are MNHEY and SVGEGT. The CDR3 is 16 residues long. Trimming at V came to 6 bases and at J to 4 bases, leaving 10 bases not matched to a gene. The CDR3 spells CASSPGWDRVNQPQHF. The CDR3 DNA follows: TGTGCCAGCAGCCCAGGGTGGGACAGGGTAAATCAGCCCCAGCATTTT.

The rearrangement links TRBV4-1 to TRBJ2-1; the D is unclear. Germline lookup yields CDR1 MGHRA and CDR2 YSYEKL. V dropped 0 bases and J dropped 12 bases, with 12 bases sitting between them. The CDR3 has 13 amino acids. The CDR3 DNA reads as TGCGCCAGCAGCCAAGATCTGGCTCCGGGGCAGTTCTTC. It encodes CASSQDLAPGQFF.

The sample holds many counts of this clone. The chain is built from TRBV5-4 and TRBJ2-1; no clear D gene. The CDR3 has 12 amino acids. V gave up 3 bases and J gave up 2 bases, with 3 bases separating them. Germline V gene data show CDR1 as SGHNT and CDR2 as YYREEE (reference sequence). This chain's CDR3 is CASSSTYNEQFF. The CDR3 region has the DNA TGTGCCAGCAGCTCCACCTACAATGAGCAGTTCTTC.

This chain links TRBV3-1 (or the pseudogene TRBV3-2) with TRBJ1-2, with D possibly matching TRBD1 (6 bases). CDR3 length: 17 residues. Germline V gives CDR1 LGHDT, CDR2 YNNKEL (reference sequence). The ends were cut back, 1 base at V and 5 bases at J, with 20 bases in the middle. CDR3: CASSQGTQVGGPYGYTF. CDR3 bases: TGTGCCAGCAGCCAAGGTACCCAGGTGGGGGGGCCGTATGGCTACACCTTC.

The chain employs TRBV5-1 and TRBJ2-7, with D tentatively TRBD1 (6 bases). The V gene lost 4 bases and the J gene lost 0 bases, with 14 bases spanning the gap. From germline, CDR1 is SGHRS and CDR2 YFSETQ. CDR3 length: 15 residues. The CDR3 is CASSPRRQVSYEQYF. Written as DNA, the CDR3 is TGCGCCAGCAGCCCGAGACGACAGGTCTCCTACGAGCAGTACTTC.

This clone was counted a single time. The J gene is TRBJ2-7, the V gene TRBV5-6, with D unresolved. CDR3 length: 16 amino acids. Germline V gene sequence: CDR1 SGHDT, CDR2 YYEEEE. Trimming removed 3 bases at V and 4 bases at J, with 20 bases between. The CDR3 coding sequence is TGTGCCAGCAGCTCTCTTGCAGGCTTCAGCCGTTACGAGCAGTACTTC. This gives the protein CASSSLAGFSRYEQYF.

The gene calls are TRBV2 and TRBJ2-5; the D is unclear. Germline values: CDR1 SNHLY, CDR2 FYNNEI. Trimming left V 5 bases short and J 1 base short, with 5 bases between. CDR3 size: 12 residues. The DNA of the CDR3 is TGTGCCAGCAGTCAGGCCCAAGAGACCCAGTACTTC. It yields the protein CASSQAQETQYF.

The chain couples TRBV9 to TRBJ2-2; 16 nucleotides align to TRBD2. This CDR3 spans 19 amino acids. Germline V gene lookup returns CDR1 SGDLS and CDR2 YYNGEE. The trim removed 0 bases at V and 3 bases at J, leaving 5 bases unmatched. The CDR3 region has the DNA TGTGCCAGCAGCGTAGCGAGAGGGACTAGCGGGAGGGACACCGGGGAGCTGTTTTTT. Translating gives CASSVARGTSGRDTGELFF.

The genes are TRBV6-6 and TRBJ1-4; TRBD1 is a possible D gene (5 bases). This CDR3 has 15 amino acids. In germline, CDR1 is MNHNY, CDR2 SVGAGI (reference sequence). The V end lost 6 bases, the J end lost 2 bases, and 13 bases lay between the germline ends. CDR3 residues: CASRRPDSTNEKLFF. The DNA of the CDR3 is TGTGCCAGCAGGAGACCCGACAGCACTAATGAAAAACTGTTTTTT.

This chain joins TRBV3-1 (or the pseudogene TRBV3-2) and TRBJ1-6; 7 positions agree with TRBD1. V was pared by 4 bases and J by 7 bases, with 7 bases of the junction left unmatched. The CDR3 covers 15 residues. CDR1 and CDR2 from the germline V gene are LGHDT and YNNKEL (reference sequence). This chain's CDR3 is CASSLTTGINSPLHF. The CDR3 nucleotides read TGTGCCAGCAGCCTTACGACAGGGATAAATTCACCCCTCCACTTT.

The V gene is TRBV5-1, the J gene TRBJ2-7; TRBD1 matches at 9 bases. CDR3 length: 14 amino acids. The germline gives CDR1 SGHRS, CDR2 YFSETQ. The junction had 7 bases not matched to a gene; V was cut back by 4 bases and J by 5 bases. Here the CDR3 reads CASSLDRGRDEQYF. The CDR3 coding sequence is TGCGCCAGCAGCCTGGACAGGGGAAGGGACGAGCAGTACTTC.

V is TRBV6-1 and J is TRBJ1-2; D is perhaps TRBD1 (5 bases). CDR1 is MNHNS, CDR2 SASEGT, per germline. Trimming pared 0 bases from V and 3 bases from J, leaving 11 bases between. The CDR3 contains 15 residues. Written as DNA, the CDR3 is TGTGCCAGCAGTGAAGCGCCGACAGTCTACTATGGCTACACCTTC. Translation: CASSEAPTVYYGYTF.

The chain is built from TRBV7-9 and TRBJ2-7, with TRBD1 matching over 9 bases. J was trimmed by 1 base and V by 5 bases; bases with no gene match: 9. CDR1 and CDR2 (germline): SEHNR, FQNEAQ (reference sequence). The CDR3 runs to 16 residues. For the CDR3, the DNA is TGTGCCAGCAGCCCCCGACCCGGGACAGGGTCCTACGAGCAGTACTTC. It codes for CASSPRPGTGSYEQYF.

The rearrangement links TRBV5-4 to TRBJ2-2; possibly TRBD1 for D (6 bases). The CDR3 contains 15 residues. The germline V and J ends were trimmed by 0 bases and 2 bases, with 8 bases remaining between them. Germline CDR1 reads SGHNT; CDR2 reads YYREEE (reference sequence). CDR3 bases: TGTGCCAGCAGCTTGGGGACAGTCAACACCGGGGAGCTGTTTTTT. Translating gives CASSLGTVNTGELFF.

This clone turned up a few times. The V and J genes are TRBV6-5 and TRBJ1-5, with 10 bases fitting TRBD1. The ends lost 7 bases at V and 8 bases at J; junction bases unmatched: 8. The CDR3 sequence is 14 residues long. CDR1 is MNHEY, CDR2 SVGAGI, per germline. In nucleotides, the CDR3 is TGTGCCAGCACTGGGACAGGGGTTTGGGAGCCCCAGCATTTT. Its translation is CASTGTGVWEPQHF.

The chain carries TRBV5-1 and TRBJ1-3; D remains ambiguous. The CDR3 extends over 16 amino acids. Trimming took off 0 bases at V and 0 bases at J, with 10 bases between the two ends. Per the germline V gene, CDR1 is SGHRS and CDR2 is YFSETQ. The CDR3 sequence: CASSLGGFGSGNTIYF. CDR3 nucleotides: TGCGCCAGCAGCTTGGGCGGGTTCGGCTCTGGAAACACCATATATTTT.

CDR3 in DNA: TGTGCCAGCAGTTACTCCGGCGGGAGGGCCCCCAATACGCAGTATTTT. Translation gives CASSYSGGRAPNTQYF. The V gene is TRBV6-5, the J gene TRBJ2-3; 9 bases align to TRBD2. This CDR3 is built from 16 residues. V trimming: 0 bases; J trimming: 7 bases; junction bases outside the gene matches: 8. Germline CDR1 reads MNHEY; CDR2 reads SVGAGI.

The J gene is TRBJ2-5, the V gene TRBV4-3, with a possible D match to TRBD1 (6 bases). Trimming stripped 3 bases from V and 7 bases from J, with 18 bases between. Germline V lookup: CDR1 LGHNA, CDR2 YSLEER. The CDR3 is made up of 15 amino acids. This CDR3 reads CASSQTVEQGWTQYF. DNA of the CDR3: TGCGCCAGCAGCCAGACCGTAGAACAGGGCTGGACCCAGTACTTC.

The sample holds a few counts of this clone. The chain joins TRBV5-1 to TRBJ2-2, with 12 bases identical to TRBD1. Germline V gene lookup returns CDR1 SGHRS and CDR2 YFSETQ. The CDR3 is 16 residues long. The J segment lost 6 bases and the V segment lost 7 bases, leaving 10 bases of the junction unmatched. The chain's CDR3 is CASRHTGTGGSGELFF. The CDR3, as DNA: TGCGCCAGCCGCCACACCGGGACAGGGGGCTCCGGGGAGCTGTTTTTT.

The CDR3 DNA follows: TGCGCCAGCAGCTTGACAGGGGGCGGGAACACCTTC. Its translation: CASSLTGGGNTF. This chain uses TRBV5-1 with TRBJ1-2; the match to TRBD1 covers 9 bases. After removal of 1 base from V and 12 bases from J, the junction contained 4 bases not matched to a gene. CDR1 SGHRS and CDR2 YFSETQ come from the germline V gene. The CDR3 sequence is 12 residues long.

The V call is TRBV9, the J call TRBJ2-7, with D possibly being TRBD2 (6 bases). Trimming removed 3 bases at V and 2 bases at J, with 15 bases between. CDR3 size: 15 residues. CDR1 and CDR2 (germline): SGDLS, YYNGEE. The CDR3 DNA sequence: TGTGCCAGCAGCGCGGAGGGCGGGGCCGCCTACGAGCAGTACTTC. Residues: CASSAEGGAAYEQYF.